Sequencing of this T cell receptor (beta chain) was carried out in a study of blood T cell repertoires in COVID-19. TCRdb keeps only in-frame clones here, not all; method: immunoSEQ multiplex PCR. The sample records around 260,000 clones, under 90% being singletons. The CDR3 is 16 residues long. Germline loops: CDR1 KGHSH, CDR2 LQKENI. The V gene lost 1 base and the J gene lost 0 bases, with 7 bases spanning the gap. This rearrangement joins TRBV18 to TRBJ1-6; no clear D gene. The TCR originated in a man in his 60s with acute or convalescent COVID-19. Material for sequencing was peripheral blood. The CDR3 sequence is CASSPQLSSYNSPLHF. CDR3 nucleotide sequence: TGTGCCAGCTCACCACAGCTAAGCTCCTATAATTCACCCCTCCACTTT. Looking up the rest from reference TRBV18 and TRBJ1-6 gives the full variable domain: NAGVMQNPRHLVRRRGQEARLRCSPMKGHSHVYWYRQLPEEGLKFMVYLQKENIIDESGMPKERFSAEFPKEGPSILRIQQVVRGDSAAYFCASSPQLSSYNSPLHFGNGTRLTVT.